The text below deals with one T cell receptor beta chain. Its antigen is currently unknown. The data were taken from a study of cytomegalovirus exposure and HLA in healthy donors. Study observations and caveats: In a later analysis, TCR beta V- and J-gene trimming was associated with a missense DCLRE1C variant. The study assumed roughly uniform donor sequencing depth for presence/absence analyses.

Primers included in the PCR were 60 Vbeta and 13 Jbeta primers. Using immunoSEQ multiplex PCR, the repertoire was profiled, and TCRdb retains in-frame clones only, with some absent. The sample holds about 190,000 clones, around 87% seen once. Germline loops: CDR1 MGHDK, CDR2 SYGVNS. The CDR3 is made up of 13 amino acids. V gave up 9 bases and J gave up 3 bases; unmatched junction bases: 2. V is TRBV25-1 and J is TRBJ2-3; TRBD1 matches at 11 bases. This clonotype was obtained from a boy younger than 10 in good health and CMV-seronegative. Sequencing was done on a sample of PBMCs. As DNA, the CDR3 is TGTGCCAGTGGGGACAGGGGGACAGATACGCAGTATTTT. Protein sequence: CASGDRGTDTQYF.